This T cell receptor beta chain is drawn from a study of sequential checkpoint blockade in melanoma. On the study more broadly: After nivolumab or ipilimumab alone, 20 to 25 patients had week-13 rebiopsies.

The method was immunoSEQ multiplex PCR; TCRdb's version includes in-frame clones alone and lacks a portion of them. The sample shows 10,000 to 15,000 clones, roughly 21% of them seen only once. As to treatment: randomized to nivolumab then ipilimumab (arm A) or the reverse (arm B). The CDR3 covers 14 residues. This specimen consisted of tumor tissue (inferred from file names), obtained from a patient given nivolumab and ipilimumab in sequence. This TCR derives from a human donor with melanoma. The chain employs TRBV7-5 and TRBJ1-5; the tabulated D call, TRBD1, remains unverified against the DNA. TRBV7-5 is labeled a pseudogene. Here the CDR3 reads CASSKGQPNQPQHF. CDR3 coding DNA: TGTGCCAGCAGCAAGGGACAGCCCAATCAGCCCCAGCATTTT.